This T cell receptor beta chain appears in the sequencing data of a study of regulatory T cells in long-lasting Graves disease. General study points: TRBV28, TRBJ1-2 and TRBJ2-5 emerged as the favored segments in persistent disease. Public clonotype sharing was higher in persistent than newly diagnosed patients. Reduced TCR diversity was observed in persistent Graves' patients versus newly diagnosed patients.

Specified time point: newly diagnosed GD, antithyroid drugs for less than 3 months. The TCR library was made from RNA extracted from PBMCs. Relying on iRepertoire HTBI primers and Arm-PCR of CDR3 regions, the team built TCR beta libraries. Authors' data handling: Samples revealed 50 to 70 TRBV and fewer than 15 TRBJ segments. MiXCR, run by TCRdb on the multiplex PCR reads, gives a single entry per CDR3 protein. Clone size and V and J calls follow TCRdb, not the original study. Of under 250,000 distinct CDR3 sequences listed, about 19% are singletons. There are 14 residues in the CDR3. Germline V gene lookup returns CDR1 SGHNT and CDR2 YYREEE (reference sequence). Trimming cost V 4 bases and J 2 bases; bases outside gene matches: 4. This clonotype occurred many times. Its specificity is unknown.

The J gene is TRBJ2-3, the V gene TRBV5-4; TRBD2 agrees at 7 bases. This TCR was sampled from a female donor with Graves disease. Sequencing used peripheral blood mononuclear cells (PBMCs), obtained at new diagnosis, from a patient treated with antithyroid drugs. The CDR3 loop reads CASSPGGTTDTQYF. The CDR3 region has the DNA TGTGCCAGCAGCCCCGGGGGGACCACAGATACGCAGTATTTT.